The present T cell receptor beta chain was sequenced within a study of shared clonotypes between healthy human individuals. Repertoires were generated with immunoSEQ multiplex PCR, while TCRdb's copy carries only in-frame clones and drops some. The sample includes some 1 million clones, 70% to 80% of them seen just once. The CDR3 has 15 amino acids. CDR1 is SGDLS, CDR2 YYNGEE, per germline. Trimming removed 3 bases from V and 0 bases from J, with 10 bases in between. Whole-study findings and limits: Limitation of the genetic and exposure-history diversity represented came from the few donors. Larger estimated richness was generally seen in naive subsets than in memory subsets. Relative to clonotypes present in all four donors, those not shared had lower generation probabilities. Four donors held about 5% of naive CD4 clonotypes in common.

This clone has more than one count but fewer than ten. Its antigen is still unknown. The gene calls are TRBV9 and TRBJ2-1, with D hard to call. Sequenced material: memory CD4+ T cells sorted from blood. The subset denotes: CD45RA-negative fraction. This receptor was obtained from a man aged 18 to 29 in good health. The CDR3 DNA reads TGTGCCAGCAGCGAGCAGCCAGGCTCCTACAATGAGCAGTTCTTC. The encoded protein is CASSEQPGSYNEQFF. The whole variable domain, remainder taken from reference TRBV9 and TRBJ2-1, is DSGVTQTPKHLITATGQRVTLRCSPRSGDLSVYWYQQSLDQGLQFLIQYYNGEERAKGNILERFSAQQFPDLHSELNLSSLELGDSALYFCASSEQPGSYNEQFFGPGTRLTVL.